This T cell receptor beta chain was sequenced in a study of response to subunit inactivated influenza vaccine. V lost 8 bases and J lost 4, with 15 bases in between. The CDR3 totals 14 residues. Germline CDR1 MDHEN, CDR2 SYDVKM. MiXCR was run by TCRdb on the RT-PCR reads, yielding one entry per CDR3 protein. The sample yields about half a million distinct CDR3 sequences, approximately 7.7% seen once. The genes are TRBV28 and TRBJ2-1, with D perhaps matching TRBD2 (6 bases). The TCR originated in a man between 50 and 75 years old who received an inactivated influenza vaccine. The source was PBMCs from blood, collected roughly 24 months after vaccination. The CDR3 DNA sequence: TGTGCCAGCGGTGGCGGGGAGTCATACAATGAGCAGTTCTTC. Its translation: CASGGGESYNEQFF.